The following is a TCR beta chain sequence with its context. Its antigen remains unknown. The table came from immunoSEQ multiplex PCR; TCRdb's copy has only in-frame clones and leaves some out. This sample yields around 400,000 clones, of which under 90% are seen a single time; around 7.4% belongs to the top ten. This specimen belongs to a study of Ad26.COV2.S vaccination and SARS-CoV-2 variants. Study context: Donor had been placed in the Ad26.COV2.S arm of the COV1001 trial.

CDR1 and CDR2 (germline): LNHDA, SQIVND (reference sequence). CDR3 length: 15 residues. Trimming removed 6 bases from V and 3 bases from J, with 16 bases in between. Treatment: some 20 received Ad26.COV2.S at low or high dose, single or two shots; roughly five received placebo; per-sample allocation not given. On day 63 after the first injection, vaccine and placebo recipients gave samples. Study-wide points: It was vaccine recipients, not placebo recipients, who had the higher spike-specific TCR breadth. There was reportedly substantial breadth in spike-specific CD8+ and CD4+ T cell responses after vaccination.

The TCR originated in a person aged 18-60 years who received the Ad26.COV2.S COVID-19 vaccine or a placebo. The V and J genes are TRBV19 and TRBJ2-3; weak D call: TRBD1 (6 bases). Source: peripheral blood, taken in a trial of Ad26.COV2.S vaccine versus placebo. CDR3 region: CASRPSGVMTDTQYF. The CDR3 bases are TGTGCCAGTAGACCCTCAGGGGTCATGACAGATACGCAGTATTTT.